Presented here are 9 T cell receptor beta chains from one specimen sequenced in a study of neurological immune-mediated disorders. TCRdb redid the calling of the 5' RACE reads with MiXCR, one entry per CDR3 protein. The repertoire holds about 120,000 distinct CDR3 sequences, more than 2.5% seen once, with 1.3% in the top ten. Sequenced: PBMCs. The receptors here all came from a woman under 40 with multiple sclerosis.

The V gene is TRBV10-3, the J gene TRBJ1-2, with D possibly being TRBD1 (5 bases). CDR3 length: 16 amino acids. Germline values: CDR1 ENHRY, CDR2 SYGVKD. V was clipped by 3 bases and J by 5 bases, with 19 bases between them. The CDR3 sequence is CAISELDSSLAYGYTF. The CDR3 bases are TGTGCCATCAGTGAATTAGACAGTTCTCTAGCTTATGGCTACACCTTC.

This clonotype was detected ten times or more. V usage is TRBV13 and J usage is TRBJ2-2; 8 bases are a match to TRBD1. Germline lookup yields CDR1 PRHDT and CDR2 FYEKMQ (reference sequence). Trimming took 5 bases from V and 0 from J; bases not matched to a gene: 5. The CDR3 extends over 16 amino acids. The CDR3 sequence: CASSIRDRTNTGELFF. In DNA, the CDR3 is TGTGCCAGCAGCATCCGGGACAGGACGAACACCGGGGAGCTGTTTTTT.

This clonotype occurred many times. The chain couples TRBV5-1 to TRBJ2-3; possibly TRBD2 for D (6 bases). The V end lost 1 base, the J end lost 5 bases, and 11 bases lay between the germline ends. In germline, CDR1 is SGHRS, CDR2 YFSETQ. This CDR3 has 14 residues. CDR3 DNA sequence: TGCGCCAGCAGCTTGTCTCGGGAGTTAGATACGCAGTATTTT. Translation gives CASSLSRELDTQYF.

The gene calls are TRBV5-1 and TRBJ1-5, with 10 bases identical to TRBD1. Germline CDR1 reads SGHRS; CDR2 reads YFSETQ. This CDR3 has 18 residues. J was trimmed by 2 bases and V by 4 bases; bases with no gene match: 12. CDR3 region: CASSRTPAGTGGNQPQHF. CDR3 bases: TGCGCCAGCAGCCGTACACCCGCTGGGACAGGGGGCAATCAGCCCCAGCATTTT.

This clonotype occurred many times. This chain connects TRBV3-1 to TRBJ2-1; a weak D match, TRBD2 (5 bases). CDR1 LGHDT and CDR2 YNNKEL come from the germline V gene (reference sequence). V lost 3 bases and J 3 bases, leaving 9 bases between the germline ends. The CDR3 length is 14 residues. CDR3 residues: CASSQPRDYNEQFF. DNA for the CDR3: TGTGCCAGCAGCCAGCCGAGGGACTACAATGAGCAGTTCTTC.

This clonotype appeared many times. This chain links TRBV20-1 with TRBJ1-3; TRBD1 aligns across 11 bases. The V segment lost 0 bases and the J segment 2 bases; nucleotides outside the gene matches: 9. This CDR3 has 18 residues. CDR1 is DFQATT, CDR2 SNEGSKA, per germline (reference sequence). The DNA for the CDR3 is TGCAGTGCTAGAGATTTATATAAGGGACAGGGGGCTGGAAACACCATATATTTT. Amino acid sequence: CSARDLYKGQGAGNTIYF.

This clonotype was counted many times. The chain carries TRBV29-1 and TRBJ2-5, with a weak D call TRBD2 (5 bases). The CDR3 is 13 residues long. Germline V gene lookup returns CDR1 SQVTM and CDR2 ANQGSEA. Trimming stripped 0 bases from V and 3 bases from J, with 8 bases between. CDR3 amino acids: CSVEDLGEETQYF. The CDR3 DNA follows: TGCAGCGTTGAAGATCTCGGGGAAGAGACCCAGTACTTC.

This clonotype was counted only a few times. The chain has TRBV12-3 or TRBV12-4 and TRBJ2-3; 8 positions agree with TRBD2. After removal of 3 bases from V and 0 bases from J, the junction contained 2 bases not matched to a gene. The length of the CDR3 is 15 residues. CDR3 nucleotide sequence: TGTGCCAGCAGTTTTGGACTAGCTAGCACAGATACGCAGTATTTT. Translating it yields CASSFGLASTDTQYF.

CDR3 sequence reads: CASAVGDEQYF. DNA of the CDR3: TGTGCCAGCGCCGTGGGAGACGAGCAGTACTTC. V and J are TRBV25-1 and TRBJ2-7; tentatively, D is TRBD2 (5 bases). Germline CDR1 is MGHDK and CDR2 is SYGVNS. This CDR3 has 11 residues. V lost 8 bases and J 5 bases, leaving 10 bases between the germline ends.